Below are 3 T cell receptor beta chains sequenced from a single sample in a study of identical twins (dated by TCRdb to the mid-2010s). Receptors were amplified or captured by 5' RACE. Sequencing was performed on an Illumina HiSeq 2000. Using fastp trimming at Q25 and MiXCR clonotype assembly, TCRdb reanalyzed the public sequencing data and kept in-frame beta chains. Rows matching on CDR3 protein sequence are summarized as one entry with the most common DNA and genes. In all, the sample holds under 300,000 distinct CDR3 sequences, and roughly an eighth of those were seen once. The top ten constitute 8.8% of the sample. Input material: memory (CD45RO+) T cells sorted from blood. The intended sense of this specimen's cell subset or site label: CD45RO+ enriched T cells. These receptors all come from a woman younger than 30 in good health.

V is TRBV5-1 and J is TRBJ2-3; D could derive from TRBD1 or TRBD2 (5 bases each). CDR1 and CDR2 (germline): SGHRS, YFSETQ. The CDR3 loop spans 15 amino acids. V was clipped by 0 bases and J by 4 bases, with 12 bases between them. Here the CDR3 DNA reads TGCGCCAGCAGCTTGGTGGCAGGGAGCCCAGATACGCAGTATTTT. Amino acids: CASSLVAGSPDTQYF.

Only a few counts were recorded for this clonotype. The chain has TRBV7-9 and TRBJ2-1; D not certain. The germline V gene encodes CDR1 SEHNR and CDR2 FQNEAQ (reference sequence). The CDR3 loop spans 15 amino acids. Trimming took 0 bases from V and 8 from J, leaving 14 bases between them. The CDR3 DNA reads TGTGCCAGCAGCTTAGCACTGTCCCGGCCCTATGAGCAGTTCTTC. Translating gives CASSLALSRPYEQFF.

CDR3 residues: CASSRITSGRSHEQYF. In nucleotides, the CDR3 is TGTGCCAGCAGCCGAATTACTAGCGGGAGGTCCCACGAGCAGTACTTC. J is TRBJ2-7 and V is TRBV28; 12 positions agree with TRBD2. J was trimmed by 5 bases and V by 6 bases; bases with no gene match: 11. The CDR3 is made up of 16 amino acids. CDR1 and CDR2 from the germline V gene are MDHEN and SYDVKM.